This TCR beta chain was profiled in a study of T cell repertoires in aging, cancer and after chemotherapy. Broader study findings: Across the chemotherapy interval, each cancer cohort showed higher median generation probability, suggesting thymic rebound. Untreated cancer patients had significantly lower blood TCR diversity than age-matched healthy donors.

Multiplex touch-down PCR with TRB-A/B primers amplified rearranged V-D-J TRB sequences. One entry per CDR3 protein, called by TCRdb with MiXCR from the multiplex PCR reads. The table has 9,500 to 13,000 distinct CDR3 sequences, more than 30% seen once. The CDR3 has 15 residues. With 5 bases removed from V and 8 bases from J, the gap between germline ends came to 18 bases. The germline V gene encodes CDR1 LNHDA and CDR2 SQIVND (reference sequence). TCR beta rearrangements were amplified from peripheral blood genomic DNA. This clonotype showed up just a few times. The target antigen is unknown. The chain links TRBV19 to TRBJ1-4; D is perhaps TRBD1 (6 bases). Sequenced sample: blood. This clonotype originated in a human donor in good health. CDR3 in amino acids: CASSRTGIEEEKLFF. Here the CDR3 DNA reads TGTGCCAGTAGTCGAACAGGGATTGAGGAAGAAAAACTGTTTTTT.